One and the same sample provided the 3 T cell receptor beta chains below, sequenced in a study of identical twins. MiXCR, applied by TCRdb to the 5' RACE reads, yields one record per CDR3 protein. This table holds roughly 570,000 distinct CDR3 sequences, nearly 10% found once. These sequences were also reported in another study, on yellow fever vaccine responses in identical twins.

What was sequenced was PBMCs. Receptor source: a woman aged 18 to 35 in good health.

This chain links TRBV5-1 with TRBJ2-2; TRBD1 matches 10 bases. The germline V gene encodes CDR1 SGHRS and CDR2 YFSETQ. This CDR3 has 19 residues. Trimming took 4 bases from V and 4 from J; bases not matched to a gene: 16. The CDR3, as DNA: TGCGCCAGCAGCCTATACGGACAGGGACAGGGGCAGAGCACCGGGGAGCTGTTTTTT. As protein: CASSLYGQGQGQSTGELFF. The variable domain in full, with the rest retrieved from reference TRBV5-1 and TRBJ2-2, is KAGVTQTPRYLIKTRGQQVTLSCSPISGHRSVSWYQQTPGQGLQFLFEYFSETQRNKGNFPGRFSGRQFSNSRSEMNVSTLELGDSALYLCASSLYGQGQGQSTGELFFGEGSRLTVL.

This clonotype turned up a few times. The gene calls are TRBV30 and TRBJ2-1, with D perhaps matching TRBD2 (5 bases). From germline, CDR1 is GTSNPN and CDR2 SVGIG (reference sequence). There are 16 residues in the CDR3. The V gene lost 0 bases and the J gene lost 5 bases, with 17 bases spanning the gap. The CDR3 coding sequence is TGTGCCTGGAGTGTACGTCCGGGGAACTACCACAATGAGCAGTTCTTC. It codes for CAWSVRPGNYHNEQFF.

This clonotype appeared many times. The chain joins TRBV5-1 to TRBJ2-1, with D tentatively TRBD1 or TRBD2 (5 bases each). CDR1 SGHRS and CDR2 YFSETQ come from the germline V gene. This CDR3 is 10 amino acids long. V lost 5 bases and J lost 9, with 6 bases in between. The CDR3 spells CASRGTEQFF. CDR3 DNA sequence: TGCGCCAGCAGGGGGACTGAGCAGTTCTTC. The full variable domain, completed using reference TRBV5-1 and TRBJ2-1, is KAGVTQTPRYLIKTRGQQVTLSCSPISGHRSVSWYQQTPGQGLQFLFEYFSETQRNKGNFPGRFSGRQFSNSRSEMNVSTLELGDSALYLCASRGTEQFFGPGTRLTVL.